Presented here are 6 T cell receptor beta chains from one specimen sequenced in a study of monozygotic twins with inflammatory bowel disease. TCRdb re-called the 5' RACE reads; one entry per CDR3 protein, DNA not given. The listing records some 200,000 distinct CDR3 sequences. The specimen sequenced was blood. These receptor sequences come from a human donor with ulcerative colitis or Crohn's disease, or a healthy co-twin of an affected twin (not recorded which).

The J gene is TRBJ1-1, the V gene TRBV29-1. CDR3 length: 12 amino acids. In germline, CDR1 is SQVTM, CDR2 ANQGSEA. The CDR3 region is CSVAMDGSRAFF.

V usage is TRBV25-1 and J usage is TRBJ2-5; TCRdb lists TRBD1, though no DNA is available to test this call. Germline V gene lookup returns CDR1 MGHDK and CDR2 SYGVNS. This CDR3 is built from 15 residues. The CDR3: CASSYRGGLRETQYF.

This sequence joins TRBV5-1 and TRBJ2-2; lacking DNA, the TRBD2 call made by TCRdb goes unchecked. The CDR3 is 18 amino acids. From germline, CDR1 is SGHRS and CDR2 YFSETQ. This CDR3 reads CASSFPDSGGQNTGELFF. Full variable domain (rest looked up from reference TRBV5-1 and TRBJ2-2): KAGVTQTPRYLIKTRGQQVTLSCSPISGHRSVSWYQQTPGQGLQFLFEYFSETQRNKGNFPGRFSGRQFSNSRSEMNVSTLELGDSALYLCASSFPDSGGQNTGELFFGEGSRLTVL.

CDR3: CASSPPKQGTEAFF. The V gene is TRBV18, the J gene TRBJ1-1; the D call of TRBD1 rests on TCRdb alone, since no DNA is present to check it. The CDR3 contains 14 residues. Germline loops: CDR1 KGHSH, CDR2 LQKENI.

This chain joins TRBV5-1 and TRBJ1-2; without DNA, the TCRdb call of TRBD1 cannot be checked. CDR1 and CDR2 (germline): SGHRS, YFSETQ. This CDR3 is built from 14 residues. The CDR3 loop reads CASSLYWTGDGYTF.

The chain carries TRBV10-3 and TRBJ2-3; the TCRdb D gene call, TRBD2, has no DNA to confirm it. CDR1 is ENHRY, CDR2 SYGVKD, per germline. This CDR3 is built from 17 residues. The CDR3 is CAISAGAGGESTDTQYF.